One and the same sample provided the 32 T cell receptor beta chains below, sequenced in a study of blood T cell repertoires in COVID-19. Generated by immunoSEQ multiplex PCR, the TCRdb table keeps only in-frame clones and is missing some. Here the sample spans about 310,000 clones, about 91% being singletons. The material sequenced was PBMCs or T cells enriched from blood (not recorded which). All receptors come from a woman in her late teens or twenties who had recovered from COVID-19.

The rearrangement uses TRBV9 and TRBJ2-5; a weak D match, TRBD2 (6 bases). Germline V lookup: CDR1 SGDLS, CDR2 YYNGEE. This CDR3 comprises 15 residues. V shed 3 bases and J shed 4 bases, with 16 bases lying between them. Written as DNA, the CDR3 is TGTGCCAGCAGCGGAGGGTGGGGACTCTCAGAGACCCAGTACTTC. As protein: CASSGGWGLSETQYF.

The J gene is TRBJ2-1, the V gene TRBV5-4, with 7 bases aligning to TRBD2. Trimming removed 0 bases from V and 2 bases from J; junction bases left unmatched: 8. This CDR3 has 17 amino acids. Per germline, CDR1 SGHNT and CDR2 YYREEE (reference sequence). DNA of the CDR3: TGTGCCAGCAGCTTGGGGGGAAGCGGGATAACCTACAATGAGCAGTTCTTC. As protein: CASSLGGSGITYNEQFF.

This clone was seen more than once but under ten times. V gene TRBV10-3 combines with J gene TRBJ1-2, with 7 bases fitting TRBD1. J was trimmed by 8 bases and V by 7 bases; bases with no gene match: 13. Germline-derived CDR1 and CDR2 are ENHRY and SYGVKD. The CDR3 totals 14 residues. CDR3 protein: CAIMAVGQASGYTF. CDR3 nucleotides: TGTGCCATCATGGCCGTTGGACAGGCCTCGGGCTACACCTTC.

V and J are TRBV3-1 (or the pseudogene TRBV3-2) and TRBJ2-3; D is ambiguous. Trimming took off 1 base at V and 1 base at J, with 6 bases between the two ends. CDR1 and CDR2 (germline): LGHDT, YNNKEL (reference sequence). There are 14 residues in the CDR3. The CDR3 DNA reads as TGTGCCAGCAGCCAAGGCGCCGGCACAGATACGCAGTATTTT. Its translation is CASSQGAGTDTQYF.

V usage is TRBV6-5 and J usage is TRBJ2-1, with 9 bases identical to TRBD2. J lost 4 bases, V lost 2 bases, and 3 bases had no gene match. Looked up from germline, CDR1 is MNHEY and CDR2 is SVGAGI. CDR3 length equals 15 residues. This chain's CDR3 is CASSYQGLAYNEQFF. CDR3 coding DNA: TGTGCCAGCAGTTACCAGGGACTAGCATACAATGAGCAGTTCTTC.

The chain combines TRBV6-5 with TRBJ1-1; D possibly corresponds to TRBD1 (6 bases). In germline, CDR1 is MNHEY, CDR2 SVGAGI. The CDR3 is made up of 14 amino acids. With 2 bases removed from V and 3 bases from J, the gap between germline ends came to 10 bases. The CDR3 sequence: CASSYTNRDTEAFF. The DNA of the CDR3 is TGTGCCAGCAGTTACACTAACAGGGACACTGAAGCTTTCTTT.

This chain connects TRBV7-9 to TRBJ2-6; D possibly corresponds to TRBD1 (6 bases). The germline V gene has CDR1 SEHNR and CDR2 FQNEAQ (reference sequence). The CDR3 is 16 amino acids. Trimming removed 5 bases at V and 2 bases at J, with 13 bases between. The DNA for the CDR3 is TGTGCCAGCAGCACAAACAGGGACACTGGGGCCAACGTCCTGACTTTC. Protein product: CASSTNRDTGANVLTF.

The rearrangement joins TRBV2 to TRBJ2-7; D is perhaps TRBD2 (6 bases). V was trimmed by 6 bases and J by 0 bases, leaving 15 bases between them. The CDR3 covers 15 residues. Germline-derived CDR1 and CDR2 are SNHLY and FYNNEI. The CDR3 loop reads CASRHRDSSSYEQYF. DNA of the CDR3: TGTGCCAGCAGGCATAGGGACTCCAGCTCCTACGAGCAGTACTTC. The full variable domain, its missing parts supplied by reference TRBV2 and TRBJ2-7, is EPEVTQTPSHQVTQMGQEVILRCVPISNHLYFYWYRQILGQKVEFLVSFYNNEISEKSEIFDDQFSVERPDGSNFTLKIRSTKLEDSAMYFCASRHRDSSSYEQYFGPGTRLTVT.

V usage is TRBV7-2 and J usage is TRBJ1-6; unclear D gene. With 5 bases removed from V and 8 bases from J, the gap between germline ends came to 10 bases. Germline loops: CDR1 SGHTA, CDR2 FQGNSA. The CDR3 has 13 amino acids. CDR3 DNA sequence: TGTGCCAGCAGCGCCGGGGTTGATTCACCCCTCCACTTT. It is translated as CASSAGVDSPLHF.

This chain links TRBV3-1 (or the pseudogene TRBV3-2) with TRBJ2-1; a possible D gene is TRBD2 (5 bases). CDR1 LGHDT and CDR2 YNNKEL come from the germline V gene (reference sequence). V gave up 3 bases and J gave up 10 bases, with 19 bases separating them. The CDR3 extends over 15 amino acids. CDR3 sequence reads: CASSQGFLAGGEQFF. In DNA, the CDR3 is TGTGCCAGCAGCCAGGGCTTCCTAGCAGGCGGCGAGCAGTTCTTC.

The V gene is TRBV28, the J gene TRBJ2-1; D is possibly TRBD2 (6 bases). The CDR3 sequence is 16 residues long. Germline assignment: CDR1 MDHEN and CDR2 SYDVKM. Trimming took 3 bases from V and 2 from J, leaving 14 bases between them. The CDR3 DNA reads as TGTGCCAGCAGTTTTCCGGGCGGGAAAACCTACAATGAGCAGTTCTTC. The encoded protein is CASSFPGGKTYNEQFF.

The genes are TRBV11-2 and TRBJ2-5; 14 nucleotides line up with TRBD2. Germline V gene data show CDR1 as SGHAT and CDR2 as FQNNGV. CDR3 length: 20 amino acids. V gave up 0 bases and J gave up 2 bases; unmatched junction bases: 11. CDR3 sequence reads: CASSLDRRGLAGERQETQYF. In DNA form, the CDR3 reads TGTGCCAGCAGCTTAGATCGACGGGGACTAGCGGGAGAACGACAAGAGACCCAGTACTTC.

The genes are TRBV7-3 and TRBJ1-6; TRBD1 is a possible D gene (5 bases). V was trimmed by 3 bases and J by 6 bases, leaving 12 bases between them. Germline lookup yields CDR1 SGHTA and CDR2 FQGTGA. This CDR3 has 15 amino acids. The CDR3 region has the DNA TGTGCCAGCAGCTTCCAGGGCCCTCCTAATTCACCCCTCCACTTT. The encoded protein is CASSFQGPPNSPLHF. Filled out from reference TRBV7-3 and TRBJ1-6, the complete variable domain reads GAGVSQTPSNKVTEKGKYVELRCDPISGHTALYWYRQSLGQGPEFLIYFQGTGAADDSGLPNDRFFAVRPEGSVSTLKIQRTERGDSAVYLCASSFQGPPNSPLHFGNGTRLTVT.

This chain connects TRBV12-3 or TRBV12-4 to TRBJ1-2; TRBD1 matches 8 bases. Germline trimming cut 5 bases from V and 5 bases from J; bases unmatched to any gene: 4. This CDR3 region has 13 residues. CDR3 residues: CASSVNRGYGYTF. In DNA, the CDR3 is TGTGCCAGCAGTGTAAACAGGGGGTATGGCTACACCTTC.

V usage is TRBV29-1 and J usage is TRBJ2-1; TRBD1 matches 9 bases. Trimming removed 3 bases from V and 4 bases from J; junction bases left unmatched: 7. The CDR3 length is 15 residues. The germline V gene encodes CDR1 SQVTM and CDR2 ANQGSEA. The CDR3: CSVDHGQGRYNEQFF. The CDR3 coding sequence is TGCAGCGTTGACCATGGACAGGGGCGGTACAATGAGCAGTTCTTC.

This clone was seen once. The chain combines TRBV2 with TRBJ1-5; D is undetermined. The germline CDR1 and CDR2 sequences are SNHLY and FYNNEI. The CDR3 totals 15 residues. The V end lost 8 bases, the J end lost 1 base, and 15 bases lay between the germline ends. The CDR3 sequence: CASSIRSGSNQPQHF. CDR3 bases: TGTGCCAGCTCAATTAGGTCGGGGAGCAATCAGCCCCAGCATTTT. Filled out from reference TRBV2 and TRBJ1-5, the complete variable domain reads EPEVTQTPSHQVTQMGQEVILRCVPISNHLYFYWYRQILGQKVEFLVSFYNNEISEKSEIFDDQFSVERPDGSNFTLKIRSTKLEDSAMYFCASSIRSGSNQPQHFGDGTRLSIL.

This chain joins TRBV28 and TRBJ1-1; a weak D match, TRBD1 (6 bases). The CDR3 is 14 residues long. The V and J ends lost 3 bases and 4 bases respectively, with 12 bases between them. Looked up from germline, CDR1 is MDHEN and CDR2 is SYDVKM. The CDR3 loop reads CASSFTTGTTEAFF. The DNA of the CDR3 is TGTGCCAGCAGTTTCACGACAGGCACCACTGAAGCTTTCTTT.

The V gene is TRBV15, the J gene TRBJ1-4; the D gene is possibly TRBD1 (5 bases). CDR3 size: 13 residues. Germline-derived CDR1 and CDR2 are LNHNV and YYDKDF (reference sequence). Trimming shortened V by 8 bases and J by 7 bases, and 14 bases separated the two germline ends. The CDR3 spells CATRRGPGEKLFF. The CDR3 nucleotides read TGTGCCACCCGGAGGGGCCCAGGTGAAAAACTGTTTTTT.

The chain is built from TRBV27 and TRBJ2-7, with no clear D. The CDR3 consists of 16 residues. Looked up from germline, CDR1 is MNHEY and CDR2 is SMNVEV (reference sequence). Between the trimmed V and J ends, which lost 0 bases and 1 base, there was a span of 13 bases. CDR3 coding DNA: TGTGCCAGCAGTTTATCGGTGGGTGAGACTTCCTACGAGCAGTACTTC. Its protein is CASSLSVGETSYEQYF.

Here the CDR3 reads CASSVGDSYVYEQYF. In DNA, the CDR3 is TGTGCCAGCAGCGTAGGCGACTCCTACGTCTACGAGCAGTACTTC. The rearrangement uses TRBV9 and TRBJ2-7; D is undetermined. The germline V gene has CDR1 SGDLS and CDR2 YYNGEE. V was cut by 0 bases and J by 3 bases, with 13 bases left in between. This CDR3 region has 15 residues.

The chain links TRBV3-1 (or the pseudogene TRBV3-2) to TRBJ2-7, with D possibly being TRBD1 (5 bases). The germline V gene has CDR1 LGHDT and CDR2 YNNKEL (reference sequence). V lost 2 bases and J lost 12, with 14 bases in between. The CDR3 is 12 residues long. In DNA, the CDR3 is TGTGCCAGCAGCCAATACAGGCAACCCCCGTACTTC. This codes for CASSQYRQPPYF.

The chain has TRBV5-1 and TRBJ2-7; the match to TRBD2 covers 7 bases. The CDR3 contains 15 residues. The junction had 4 bases not matched to a gene; V was cut back by 0 bases and J by 1 base. The germline V gene encodes CDR1 SGHRS and CDR2 YFSETQ. The CDR3 nucleotides are TGCGCCAGCAGCTTGGGGCGGGGGACTTCCTACGAGCAGTACTTC. This gives the protein CASSLGRGTSYEQYF.

The rearrangement joins TRBV5-1 to TRBJ2-3; TRBD1 matches at 8 bases. This CDR3 has 10 residues. Losses at the gene ends were 6 bases for V and 14 bases for J; bases not matched to a gene: 5. Per the germline V gene, CDR1 is SGHRS and CDR2 is YFSETQ. The CDR3 DNA reads TGCGCCAGCACCCCCAGGGGGCGGTATTTT. Its protein is CASTPRGRYF. The variable domain in full, completed from reference TRBV5-1 and TRBJ2-3, reads KAGVTQTPRYLIKTRGQQVTLSCSPISGHRSVSWYQQTPGQGLQFLFEYFSETQRNKGNFPGRFSGRQFSNSRSEMNVSTLELGDSALYLCASTPRGRYFGPGTRLTVL.

CDR3 in amino acids: CASSLAASGGSYEQYF. The CDR3 DNA sequence: TGTGCCAGCAGCTTGGCGGCTAGCGGGGGCTCCTACGAGCAGTACTTC. The chain uses TRBV5-4 and TRBJ2-7; 10 nucleotides line up with TRBD2. Germline-derived CDR1 and CDR2 are SGHNT and YYREEE (reference sequence). The CDR3 is 16 residues long. Trimming cost V 0 bases and J 0 bases; bases outside gene matches: 3.

The V and J genes are TRBV7-3 and TRBJ2-1; 11 nucleotides line up with TRBD2. With 8 bases clipped from V and 6 bases from J, the junction kept 3 bases outside the gene matches. Germline V gene data show CDR1 as SGHTA and CDR2 as FQGTGA. The length of the CDR3 is 13 residues. The CDR3 is CASGLAGGNEQFF. The CDR3 DNA is TGTGCCAGCGGTCTAGCGGGGGGCAATGAGCAGTTCTTC.

The chain carries TRBV6-2 or TRBV6-3 and TRBJ1-3; D is ambiguous. V was shortened by 2 bases and J by 1 base, with 18 bases between the two germline ends. The CDR3 consists of 18 residues. Germline V CDR1 and CDR2: MNHEY, SVGEGT. CDR3 sequence reads: CASSYPSRGHRSGNTIYF. DNA of the CDR3: TGTGCCAGCAGTTACCCCTCTCGAGGGCACCGGTCTGGAAACACCATATATTTT.

The gene calls are TRBV30 and TRBJ2-3; D gene unclear. Germline CDR1 and CDR2: GTSNPN and SVGIG (reference sequence). The V and J ends lost 0 bases and 1 base respectively, with 11 bases between them. The length of the CDR3 is 15 residues. The CDR3 sequence: CAWSVGGAGTDTQYF. The CDR3 DNA is TGTGCCTGGAGTGTAGGCGGTGCCGGCACAGATACGCAGTATTTT.

The chain couples TRBV7-4 to TRBJ2-7; TRBD1 agrees at 8 bases. The CDR3 covers 15 residues. Losses at the gene ends were 4 bases for V and 1 base for J; bases not matched to a gene: 6. Germline V gene sequence: CDR1 SGHVT, CDR2 SQSDAQ. DNA for the CDR3: TGTGCCAGCAGCTATGGACAGGGCCTATCCTACGAGCAGTACTTC. Translated: CASSYGQGLSYEQYF.

Of note for this clone: This specimen includes other DNA sequences encoding the same CDR3. V usage is TRBV6-4 and J usage is TRBJ1-1; the D gene is possibly TRBD1 (6 bases). Deletions cut 4 bases from V and 2 bases from J, with 8 bases between. The germline CDR1 and CDR2 sequences are MRHNA and SNTAGT. CDR3 size: 13 residues. The chain's CDR3 is CASSATGNTEAFF. The CDR3 region has the DNA TGTGCCAGCAGTGCGACAGGTAACACTGAAGCTTTCTTT.

The rearrangement joins TRBV28 to TRBJ1-5; D is undetermined. The V gene lost 1 base and the J gene lost 2 bases, with 6 bases spanning the gap. The length of the CDR3 is 14 residues. The V gene's germline CDR1 is MDHEN and CDR2 SYDVKM. The CDR3 DNA reads TGTGCCAGCAGTTTATTCGGGGGCAATCAGCCCCAGCATTTT. Translation gives CASSLFGGNQPQHF.

V usage is TRBV6-5 and J usage is TRBJ1-5; D uncertain. Germline CDR1 MNHEY, CDR2 SVGAGI. This CDR3 is built from 13 residues. The germline V and J ends were trimmed by 2 bases and 6 bases, with 8 bases remaining between them. CDR3 residues: CASSYRRGQPQHF. In DNA, the CDR3 is TGTGCCAGCAGTTACAGGAGAGGTCAGCCCCAGCATTTT.

In its sample, this clone was seen a few times. The CDR3 sequence: CAIRAGTDGYEQYF. DNA of the CDR3: TGTGCCATCAGAGCCGGGACAGACGGATACGAGCAGTACTTC. This chain uses TRBV10-3 with TRBJ2-7; TRBD1 aligns across 7 bases. Germline CDR1 and CDR2: ENHRY and SYGVKD. V was clipped by 6 bases and J by 4 bases; unmatched bases: 9. The CDR3 spans 14 residues.